This T cell receptor beta chain was profiled in a study of response to subunit inactivated influenza vaccine. Overall study results and limits: The study's authors posited that every seasonal influenza vaccination enlists few new T cells.

This clonotype was picked up a small number of times. The antigen is unknown. TCRdb re-called the RT-PCR reads through MiXCR, storing one row per CDR3 protein. The repertoire holds about 700,000 distinct CDR3 sequences, with 14% as singletons. The CDR3 is 14 amino acids. Germline V gene data show CDR1 as DFQATT and CDR2 as SNEGSKA (reference sequence). The ends were cut back, 5 bases at V and 2 bases at J, with 14 bases in the middle. The sample was PBMCs from blood, taken less than 15 days before vaccination. The V call is TRBV20-1, the J call TRBJ2-3; D perhaps matches TRBD1 (6 bases). The TCR was taken from a man aged 45 to 65 who received an inactivated influenza vaccine. CDR3 sequence: CSAPSGGFTDTQYF. In DNA, the CDR3 is TGCAGTGCTCCTAGTGGGGGCTTCACAGATACGCAGTATTTT.